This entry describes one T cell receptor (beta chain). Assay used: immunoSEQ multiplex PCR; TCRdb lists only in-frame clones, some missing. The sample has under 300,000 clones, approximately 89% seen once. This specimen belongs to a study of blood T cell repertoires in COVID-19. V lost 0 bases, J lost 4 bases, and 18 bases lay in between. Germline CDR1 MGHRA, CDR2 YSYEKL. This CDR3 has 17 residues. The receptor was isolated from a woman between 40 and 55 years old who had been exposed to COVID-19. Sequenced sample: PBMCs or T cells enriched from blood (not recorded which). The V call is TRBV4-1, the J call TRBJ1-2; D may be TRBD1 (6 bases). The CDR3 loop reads CASSQEASGGQIYGYTF. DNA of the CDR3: TGCGCCAGCAGCCAAGAGGCCTCGGGGGGCCAAATCTATGGCTACACCTTC.